Below, 30 T cell receptor beta chains from the same sample are listed, as sequenced in a study of graft-versus-host responses after intestinal transplantation. Produced via immunoSEQ multiplex PCR; TCRdb's table is partial and in-frame only. Of about 99,000 clones listed, 85% to 95% are singletons. Their antigens are not known. The source material was unstimulated CD8+ T cells sorted from spleen or lymph node cells, sampled before transplant. These receptors were taken from a human donor who was the organ donor for an intestinal transplant.

The J gene is TRBJ2-1, the V gene TRBV6-1; 9 nucleotides align to TRBD2. Looked up from germline, CDR1 is MNHNS and CDR2 is SASEGT. The CDR3 is made up of 12 amino acids. V trimming: 6 bases; J trimming: 15 bases; junction bases outside the gene matches: 9. In nucleotides, the CDR3 is TGTGCCAGCAGAGATAGCGGGAGTAGTACGTTCTTC. Protein product: CASRDSGSSTFF.

CDR3 protein: CASSPDSFGYTF. CDR3 in DNA: TGTGCCAGCAGTCCCGACAGCTTTGGCTACACCTTC. J is TRBJ1-2 and V is TRBV27; maybe TRBD1 (5 bases). This CDR3 spans 12 amino acids. Germline V gives CDR1 MNHEY, CDR2 SMNVEV (reference sequence). V was cut by 5 bases and J by 7 bases, with 11 bases left in between.

The gene calls are TRBV7-8 and TRBJ1-4; TRBD1 matches 7 bases. From germline, CDR1 is SGHVS and CDR2 FQNEAQ. After removal of 4 bases from V and 4 bases from J, the junction contained 12 bases not matched to a gene. The CDR3 loop spans 17 amino acids. Here the CDR3 DNA reads TGTGCCAGCAGCTCTTGCTGCGGACAGGTCCTTAATGAAAAACTGTTTTTT. This sequence encodes CASSSCCGQVLNEKLFF.

On this clone itself: The same CDR3 arises from other DNA sequences in this sample as well. This chain joins TRBV5-1 and TRBJ2-1; D is perhaps TRBD1 (6 bases). The CDR3 is 13 residues long. The V gene lost 2 bases and the J gene lost 3 bases, with 6 bases spanning the gap. CDR1 is SGHRS and CDR2 is YFSETQ in the germline V gene. CDR3 region: CASSLGGYNEQFF. CDR3 sequence (DNA): TGCGCCAGCAGCTTAGGGGGCTACAATGAGCAGTTCTTC.

The rearrangement links TRBV27 to TRBJ2-7; D may be TRBD2 (5 bases). V lost 4 bases and J lost 2, with 9 bases in between. In germline, CDR1 is MNHEY, CDR2 SMNVEV (reference sequence). The CDR3 extends over 13 amino acids. CDR3 sequence (DNA): TGTGCCAGCAGTTACGGGGATACCTACGAGCAGTACTTC. Protein product: CASSYGDTYEQYF.

The rearrangement uses TRBV6-1 and TRBJ2-7, with 7 bases that match TRBD2. The ends lost 5 bases at V and 3 bases at J; junction bases unmatched: 10. Germline V gives CDR1 MNHNS, CDR2 SASEGT. The CDR3 extends over 15 amino acids. The CDR3 nucleotides are TGTGCCAGCAGTCACCTCGCAGCGGGGAACTACGAGCAGTACTTC. Protein product: CASSHLAAGNYEQYF.

The rearrangement uses TRBV5-6 and TRBJ1-6; maybe TRBD1 (5 bases). V was shortened by 0 bases and J by 7 bases, with 8 bases between the two germline ends. CDR3 length equals 14 residues. Germline V gene data show CDR1 as SGHDT and CDR2 as YYEEEE. In DNA form, the CDR3 reads TGTGCCAGCAGCTTGGGTGGGGGGAATTCACCCCTCCACTTT. It specifies CASSLGGGNSPLHF.

With regard to this clone: Other nucleotide sequences in the sample specify the same CDR3. This sequence joins TRBV5-1 and TRBJ2-7; 10 bases agree with TRBD1. The CDR3 spans 14 residues. V was pared by 0 bases and J by 4 bases, with 1 base of the junction left unmatched. Germline V CDR1 and CDR2: SGHRS, YFSETQ. The CDR3 sequence: CASSLGQGAYEQYF. The CDR3 coding sequence is TGCGCCAGCAGCTTGGGACAGGGGGCTTACGAGCAGTACTTC.

The rearrangement uses TRBV19 and TRBJ1-1; D gene unclear. V gave up 0 bases and J gave up 4 bases, with 9 bases separating them. CDR1 is LNHDA and CDR2 is SQIVND in the germline V gene (reference sequence). The length of the CDR3 is 14 residues. This CDR3 reads CASSIEPGSTEAFF. The CDR3 DNA is TGTGCCAGTAGTATAGAACCTGGGAGCACTGAAGCTTTCTTT. The variable domain in full, completed from reference TRBV19 and TRBJ1-1, reads DGGITQSPKYLFRKEGQNVTLSCEQNLNHDAMYWYRQDPGQGLRLIYYSQIVNDFQKGDIAEGYSVSREKKESFPLTVTSAQKNPTAFYLCASSIEPGSTEAFFGQGTRLTVV.

The chain combines TRBV19 with TRBJ1-1, with D unresolved. Looked up from germline, CDR1 is LNHDA and CDR2 is SQIVND (reference sequence). Deletions cut 3 bases from V and 1 base from J, with 3 bases between. The CDR3 has 12 residues. CDR3: CASSIQNTEAFF. The CDR3 region has the DNA TGTGCCAGTAGTATCCAGAACACTGAAGCTTTCTTT.

Only one count was recorded for this clone. The chain uses TRBV5-6 and TRBJ1-5; D ambiguous. V lost 5 bases, J lost 8 bases, and 11 bases lay in between. The germline V gene has CDR1 SGHDT and CDR2 YYEEEE. The CDR3 is 12 residues long. The CDR3 loop is CASSHGVKPQHF. CDR3 coding DNA: TGTGCCAGCAGTCACGGGGTGAAGCCCCAGCATTTT.

The rearrangement links TRBV9 to TRBJ2-7; perhaps TRBD1 as D (6 bases). This CDR3 has 16 amino acids. V lost 0 bases and J 6 bases, leaving 19 bases between the germline ends. Germline CDR1 reads SGDLS; CDR2 reads YYNGEE. The CDR3 bases are TGTGCCAGCAGCGTAGCTTTAAGGAAAGAGGGGGTCGAGCAGTACTTC. Encoded protein: CASSVALRKEGVEQYF.

This rearrangement joins TRBV15 to TRBJ1-2; 9 bases line up with TRBD1. CDR1 LNHNV and CDR2 YYDKDF come from the germline V gene (reference sequence). The CDR3 is 15 amino acids. V trimming: 2 bases; J trimming: 7 bases; junction bases outside the gene matches: 8. Here the CDR3 reads CATSRINTGGSGYTF. The CDR3 DNA reads as TGTGCCACCAGCAGAATAAATACAGGGGGCAGTGGCTACACCTTC.

This clone was observed once. The chain couples TRBV30 to TRBJ2-5; TRBD1 matches 8 bases. Trimming took 3 bases from V and 2 from J; bases not matched to a gene: 5. The germline V gene encodes CDR1 GTSNPN and CDR2 SVGIG (reference sequence). The CDR3 is 14 residues long. The CDR3 loop reads CAWSQTGAQETQYF. The CDR3, as DNA: TGTGCCTGGAGCCAGACAGGGGCGCAAGAGACCCAGTACTTC.

V gene TRBV5-4 combines with J gene TRBJ1-1, with unresolved D. CDR3 length: 13 amino acids. Germline V gene lookup returns CDR1 SGHNT and CDR2 YYREEE (reference sequence). Deletions cut 1 base from V and 5 bases from J, with 9 bases between. Written as DNA, the CDR3 is TGTGCCAGCAGCTTGAGATTCGGGACTGAAGCTTTCTTT. It is translated as CASSLRFGTEAFF.

The CDR3 DNA reads as TGCGCCAGCAGACTAAGCCCGGGACAGGGCCCCTATGGCTACACCTTC. Translated: CASRLSPGQGPYGYTF. The gene calls are TRBV5-1 and TRBJ1-2; TRBD1 matches 9 bases. Trimming cost V 5 bases and J 4 bases; bases outside gene matches: 12. Germline CDR1 SGHRS, CDR2 YFSETQ. The CDR3 sequence is 16 residues long.

The chain is built from TRBV6-5 and TRBJ2-7, with no clear D. Germline lookup yields CDR1 MNHEY and CDR2 SVGAGI. V was pared by 3 bases and J by 3 bases, with 9 bases between. The CDR3 has 13 amino acids. The CDR3: CASSYDRNYEQYF. CDR3 nucleotide sequence: TGTGCCAGCAGTTATGATAGAAACTACGAGCAGTACTTC.

This chain connects TRBV19 to TRBJ1-1, with 7 positions matching TRBD1. Germline CDR1 and CDR2: LNHDA and SQIVND (reference sequence). Trimming removed 1 base from V and 8 bases from J; junction bases left unmatched: 1. CDR3 size: 12 residues. The CDR3 sequence: CASSIGGQEAFF. CDR3 coding DNA: TGTGCCAGTAGTATAGGGGGACAGGAAGCTTTCTTT. Combining the CDR3 with reference TRBV19 and TRBJ1-1 gives the whole variable domain DGGITQSPKYLFRKEGQNVTLSCEQNLNHDAMYWYRQDPGQGLRLIYYSQIVNDFQKGDIAEGYSVSREKKESFPLTVTSAQKNPTAFYLCASSIGGQEAFFGQGTRLTVV.

The chain employs TRBV7-2 and TRBJ2-3, with TRBD2 matching 12 bases. This CDR3 region has 18 residues. V dropped 5 bases and J dropped 3; count of bases not matched to a gene: 12. The V gene's germline CDR1 is SGHTA and CDR2 FQGNSA. The CDR3 DNA is TGTGCCAGCAGCCTCCTCCTCGGACTAGCGGGATTGACAGATACGCAGTATTTT. As protein: CASSLLLGLAGLTDTQYF.

The CDR3 region has the DNA TGTGCCAGCAGTCCCTACAGGAGTAACACTGAAGCTTTCTTT. This gives the protein CASSPYRSNTEAFF. The rearrangement uses TRBV28 and TRBJ1-1; D is possibly TRBD1 (5 bases). CDR1 is MDHEN, CDR2 SYDVKM, per germline. The ends were cut back, 5 bases at V and 2 bases at J, with 12 bases in the middle. This CDR3 spans 14 amino acids.

The CDR3, as DNA: TGTGCCAGCAGCTTAGTAGGGGCCGGGACTAGCGAAGGTGAGCAGTTCTTC. Translated: CASSLVGAGTSEGEQFF. The chain couples TRBV7-3 to TRBJ2-1; 10 nucleotides agree with TRBD2. The J segment lost 9 bases and the V segment lost 2 bases, leaving 13 bases of the junction unmatched. The germline V gene encodes CDR1 SGHTA and CDR2 FQGTGA. This CDR3 is built from 17 residues.

CDR3 protein: CASSYSGGQETQYF. The DNA of the CDR3 is TGTGCCAGCAGTTACTCGGGGGGGCAAGAGACCCAGTACTTC. The V call is TRBV6-5, the J call TRBJ2-5; 7 bases align to TRBD2. CDR3 length equals 14 residues. J lost 2 bases, V lost 0 bases, and 0 bases had no gene match. Germline V gene data show CDR1 as MNHEY and CDR2 as SVGAGI.

V is TRBV25-1 and J is TRBJ1-2; D gene unclear. Per the germline V gene, CDR1 is MGHDK and CDR2 is SYGVNS. This CDR3 is built from 12 residues. With 3 bases removed from V and 4 bases from J, the gap between germline ends came to 6 bases. CDR3 loop: CASSDSGYGYTF. As DNA, the CDR3 is TGTGCCAGCAGTGACAGCGGCTATGGCTACACCTTC.

The chain is built from TRBV4-2 and TRBJ2-3; D might be TRBD2 (6 bases). This CDR3 is 16 amino acids long. Germline CDR1 reads LGHNA; CDR2 reads YNFKEQ. V was clipped by 3 bases and J by 0 bases, with 13 bases between them. CDR3 in DNA: TGTGCCAGCAGCCAGGCCCCGGGGACTAGCACAGATACGCAGTATTTT. Residues: CASSQAPGTSTDTQYF.

This chain connects TRBV27 to TRBJ2-1, with D unresolved. Germline CDR1 MNHEY, CDR2 SMNVEV (reference sequence). Trimming took 6 bases from V and 8 from J, leaving 14 bases between them. This CDR3 region has 13 residues. The CDR3 DNA reads TGTGCCAGCAGCCTTGTCCTCTGGCATGAGCAGTTCTTC. Translated: CASSLVLWHEQFF.

The CDR3 reads CASSYNGAQPQHF. CDR3 DNA sequence: TGTGCCAGCAGTTATAATGGGGCTCAGCCCCAGCATTTT. The chain combines TRBV27 with TRBJ1-5; D perhaps matches TRBD1 (5 bases). V gave up 4 bases and J gave up 6 bases, with 10 bases separating them. Germline V gives CDR1 MNHEY, CDR2 SMNVEV (reference sequence). The CDR3 covers 13 residues.

The chain carries TRBV9 and TRBJ2-3, with unresolved D. Germline values: CDR1 SGDLS, CDR2 YYNGEE. The length of the CDR3 is 14 residues. V was trimmed by 0 bases and J by 6 bases, leaving 11 bases between them. CDR3 loop: CASSVALLMDTQYF. CDR3 DNA sequence: TGTGCCAGCAGCGTAGCTCTATTGATGGATACGCAGTATTTT.

V and J are TRBV9 and TRBJ2-6; the D gene is possibly TRBD2 (5 bases). The CDR3 has 15 residues. Germline V gene data show CDR1 as SGDLS and CDR2 as YYNGEE. The V end was cut by 5 bases, the J end by 2 bases, with 11 bases between. The CDR3 is CASRGDLTGANVLTF. The CDR3 region has the DNA TGTGCCAGCAGGGGAGACCTCACTGGGGCCAACGTCCTGACTTTC.

The chain links TRBV9 to TRBJ2-3, with D perhaps TRBD2 (6 bases). Germline V gene sequence: CDR1 SGDLS, CDR2 YYNGEE. The CDR3 runs 18 residues. Trimming pared 0 bases from V and 3 bases from J, leaving 20 bases between. The CDR3 coding sequence is TGTGCCAGCAGCGTAGGGGCGGGGCCTCCCTGGTTTACAGATACGCAGTATTTT. It translates to CASSVGAGPPWFTDTQYF.

J is TRBJ1-1 and V is TRBV7-2, with 7 bases aligning to TRBD1. Looked up from germline, CDR1 is SGHTA and CDR2 is FQGNSA. This CDR3 has 15 amino acids. V was clipped by 5 bases and J by 4 bases; unmatched bases: 10. CDR3 DNA: TGTGCCAGCAGCCCAGGACAGGAGATTCCCACTGAAGCTTTCTTT. Translation: CASSPGQEIPTEAFF. The variable domain in full, with the rest retrieved from reference TRBV7-2 and TRBJ1-1, is GAGVSQSPSNKVTEKGKDVELRCDPISGHTALYWYRQSLGQGLEFLIYFQGNSAPDKSGLPSDRFSAERTGGSVSTLTIQRTQQEDSAVYLCASSPGQEIPTEAFFGQGTRLTVV.